The 2 T cell receptor beta chains below all came from one sample that was sequenced in a study of shared clonotypes between healthy human individuals. Produced via immunoSEQ multiplex PCR; TCRdb's table is partial and in-frame only. The table has 650,000 to 700,000 clones, less than 95% seen once; the top ten hold 30% to 40%. The material sequenced was memory CD8+ T cells from PBMCs. As to subset: CD45RO+ cells pooled with CCR7-negative TemRA cells. These receptors were collected from a man aged 18 to 30 in good health. Some clones in this sample may be carry-over from other donors' samples.

The sample holds one count of this clone. The V call is TRBV15, the J call TRBJ2-1; D is unclear. The V end lost 2 bases, the J end lost 6 bases, and 5 bases lay between the germline ends. Germline CDR1 and CDR2: LNHNV and YYDKDF (reference sequence). This CDR3 is 12 amino acids long. The chain's CDR3 is CATSRLGNEQFF. The CDR3 coding sequence is TGTGCCACCAGCAGACTAGGCAATGAGCAGTTCTTC.

The CDR3 region is CASKESVDHEQFF. CDR3 sequence (DNA): TGTGCCAGCAAGGAATCTGTGGATCATGAGCAGTTCTTC. The rearrangement links TRBV7-9 to TRBJ2-1; D is unclear. The germline V gene encodes CDR1 SEHNR and CDR2 FQNEAQ (reference sequence). V lost 7 bases and J lost 8, with 15 bases in between. There are 13 residues in the CDR3.